This paragraph covers one T cell receptor (beta chain) sequence. A read error may account for a junction end that differs from germline. The CDR3 spans 18 residues. The germline V gene has CDR1 MNHEY and CDR2 SMNVEV (reference sequence). This entry comes from a study of cytomegalovirus exposure and HLA in healthy donors. Across the study: Findings of an earlier analysis included more than 90 million unique TCR beta sequences from 190 million or so T cells.

The PCR employed 60 Vbeta primers together with 13 Jbeta primers. Original processing methods: A later analysis counted some 87 million unique TCR beta chains, some 10 million shared. Libraries were prepared by immunoSEQ multiplex PCR; TCRdb keeps only in-frame clonotypes and omits some of them. Clone size and V and J calls were adopted from that table, with D and trimming inferred from the DNA. The repertoire has fewer than 40,000 clones, roughly 82% of them found once; the top ten carry less than 4.5%. This receptor was identified in a woman aged 18-29 years in good health and CMV-seronegative. The specimen was PBMCs. This chain connects TRBV27 to TRBJ1-6; the D is unclear. CDR3 DNA sequence: TGTGCCGGCAGTTTAGCTGTAAGACGGGGCTCCTATAATTCACCCCTCCACTTT. It specifies CAGSLAVRRGSYNSPLHF.